Presented here are 31 T cell receptor beta chains from one specimen sequenced in a study of cytomegalovirus exposure and HLA in healthy donors. The PCR made use of 60 Vbeta and 13 Jbeta primers. Some clones are missing from TCRdb's copy, which holds only in-frame ones; the method was immunoSEQ multiplex PCR. In total, the table holds 100,000 to 150,000 clones. What was sequenced was PBMCs. Receptor source: a man younger than 35 in good health and CMV-seronegative.

This sequence joins TRBV5-1 and TRBJ2-7; TRBD1 agrees at 8 bases. Per germline, CDR1 SGHRS and CDR2 YFSETQ. CDR3 size: 16 residues. Trimming cost V 0 bases and J 7 bases; bases outside gene matches: 12. CDR3: CASSLGPTGARTEQYF. The DNA of the CDR3 is TGCGCCAGCAGCTTGGGACCGACAGGGGCACGTACAGAGCAGTACTTC.

CDR3 protein: CASSLETAKSGANVLTF. CDR3 coding DNA: TGTGCCAGCAGCTTGGAGACAGCCAAATCTGGGGCCAACGTCCTGACTTTC. The J gene is TRBJ2-6, the V gene TRBV5-4; weak D call: TRBD1 (5 bases). The CDR3 runs 17 residues. The germline CDR1 and CDR2 sequences are SGHNT and YYREEE (reference sequence). With 0 bases removed from V and 1 base from J, the gap between germline ends came to 11 bases.

The V and J genes are TRBV5-1 and TRBJ2-4; no definite D call. The CDR3 runs 15 residues. The V end was cut by 6 bases, the J end by 6 bases, with 19 bases between. The germline V gene has CDR1 SGHRS and CDR2 YFSETQ. The CDR3 loop is CASIKEPAAGNIQYF. CDR3 coding DNA: TGCGCCAGCATCAAGGAGCCCGCAGCCGGAAACATTCAGTACTTC.

J is TRBJ1-2 and V is TRBV7-9, with TRBD1 matching over 9 bases. Germline V lookup: CDR1 SEHNR, CDR2 FQNEAQ (reference sequence). After removal of 5 bases from V and 8 bases from J, the junction contained 6 bases not matched to a gene. The length of the CDR3 is 13 residues. The CDR3 DNA is TGTGCCAGCAGCCCGGGACAGGGACAGGGCTACACCTTC. As protein: CASSPGQGQGYTF.

As to this clone: Germline and junction disagree at one end, which may indicate a read error. The rearrangement links TRBV18 to TRBJ1-1, with TRBD1 identical over 8 bases. From germline, CDR1 is KGHSH and CDR2 LQKENI. CDR3 length: 14 residues. CDR3 nucleotide sequence: TGTGCCAGCTCCCCACAGGGGGGGGGAACTGAAGCTTTCTTT. This translates into CASSPQGGGTEAFF.

The chain uses TRBV19 and TRBJ1-5; 7 bases are a match to TRBD1. From germline, CDR1 is LNHDA and CDR2 SQIVND (reference sequence). This CDR3 contains 12 residues. CDR3 sequence reads: CASQGGNQPQHF. CDR3 bases: TGTGCTTCGCAGGGGGGCAATCAGCCCCAGCATTTT. Together with reference TRBV19 and TRBJ1-5, the CDR3 gives the full variable domain: DGGITQSPKYLFRKEGQNVTLSCEQNLNHDAMYWYRQDPGQGLRLIYYSQIVNDFQKGDIAEGYSVSREKKESFPLTVTSAQKNPTAFYLCASQGGNQPQHFGDGTRLSIL.

V is TRBV27 and J is TRBJ2-7; D remains unclear. This CDR3 is built from 13 residues. Trimming stripped 3 bases from V and 2 bases from J, with 8 bases between. Looked up from germline, CDR1 is MNHEY and CDR2 is SMNVEV (reference sequence). The CDR3 DNA sequence: TGTGCCAGCAGTTTTACCGAGGCCTACGAGCAGTACTTC. Protein: CASSFTEAYEQYF.

The V call is TRBV5-5, the J call TRBJ1-2; D is ambiguous. Trimming removed 0 bases from V and 5 bases from J, with 11 bases in between. The CDR3 runs to 14 residues. Germline assignment: CDR1 SGHKS and CDR2 YYEKEE (reference sequence). DNA for the CDR3: TGTGCCAGCAGCTTGGAAGGCGGGCCGTATGGCTACACCTTC. This sequence encodes CASSLEGGPYGYTF.

The genes are TRBV9 and TRBJ2-5; 9 positions agree with TRBD2. Germline trimming cut 0 bases from V and 5 bases from J; bases unmatched to any gene: 5. Germline V gene sequence: CDR1 SGDLS, CDR2 YYNGEE. The CDR3 loop spans 15 amino acids. The CDR3 DNA reads as TGTGCCAGCAGCGTAGGACTAGCGGTTGTGGAGACCCAGTACTTC. It encodes CASSVGLAVVETQYF.

The rearrangement uses TRBV13 and TRBJ1-2; D remains unclear. V was pared by 5 bases and J by 6 bases, with 13 bases between. Germline V gene sequence: CDR1 PRHDT, CDR2 FYEKMQ (reference sequence). This CDR3 has 13 amino acids. The DNA of the CDR3 is TGTGCCAGCAGCCTAACTAGGGCGGATGGCTACACCTTC. This sequence encodes CASSLTRADGYTF. The full variable domain, its missing parts supplied by reference TRBV13 and TRBJ1-2, is AAGVIQSPRHLIKEKRETATLKCYPIPRHDTVYWYQQGPGQDPQFLISFYEKMQSDKGSIPDRFSAQQFSDYHSELNMSSLELGDSALYFCASSLTRADGYTFGSGTRLTVV.

The chain couples TRBV6-1 to TRBJ1-5; 7 positions agree with TRBD1. Germline assignment: CDR1 MNHNS and CDR2 SASEGT. Unmatched junction bases numbered 5, after V lost 1 base and J lost 11 bases. The CDR3 loop spans 13 amino acids. The CDR3 sequence is CASSEDEGTAQHF. Here the CDR3 DNA reads TGTGCCAGCAGTGAAGATGAAGGGACAGCCCAGCATTTT.

CDR3 nucleotides: TGTGCCAGCAGTTACGGTGGTGGGACAAGGCAGTTCTTC. Its protein product is CASSYGGGTRQFF. This chain joins TRBV6-5 and TRBJ2-1, with a possible D match to TRBD1 (6 bases). Germline CDR1 reads MNHEY; CDR2 reads SVGAGI. The CDR3 is 13 amino acids. The V end was cut by 2 bases, the J end by 12 bases, with 14 bases between.

The V and J genes are TRBV5-6 and TRBJ1-4; tentative D call: TRBD1 (5 bases). Per the germline V gene, CDR1 is SGHDT and CDR2 is YYEEEE. Between the trimmed V and J ends, which lost 2 bases and 3 bases, there was a span of 8 bases. The CDR3 covers 14 residues. CDR3 loop: CASSFKTANEKLFF. CDR3 DNA sequence: TGTGCCAGCAGCTTCAAGACAGCTAATGAAAAACTGTTTTTT.

For the CDR3, the DNA is TGCAGCGTTGAGGCTGCCTACGAGCAGTACTTC. It specifies CSVEAAYEQYF. The rearrangement uses TRBV29-1 and TRBJ2-7; D gene ambiguous. Between the trimmed V and J ends, which lost 3 bases and 2 bases, there was a span of 5 bases. There are 11 residues in the CDR3. Germline V gene data show CDR1 as SQVTM and CDR2 as ANQGSEA.

This chain links TRBV19 with TRBJ1-3; possibly TRBD1 for D (6 bases). V gave up 9 bases and J gave up 0 bases, with 15 bases separating them. The CDR3 consists of 15 residues. Germline assignment: CDR1 LNHDA and CDR2 SQIVND (reference sequence). Here the CDR3 reads CARDDRKHSGNTIYF. The CDR3 nucleotides read TGTGCCAGGGACGACAGGAAACACTCTGGAAACACCATATATTTT.

The CDR3 is CAIREGRGNTEAFF. The CDR3 DNA reads TGTGCCATCAGGGAAGGACGGGGGAACACTGAAGCTTTCTTT. This sequence joins TRBV10-3 and TRBJ1-1; D unresolved. V dropped 6 bases and J dropped 1 base, with 12 bases sitting between them. The CDR3 has 14 residues. Germline V gene data show CDR1 as ENHRY and CDR2 as SYGVKD.

The genes are TRBV5-4 and TRBJ1-1; D not resolved. Germline assignment: CDR1 SGHNT and CDR2 YYREEE (reference sequence). V lost 4 bases to trimming and J lost 7 bases, with 14 bases between them. The CDR3 length is 13 residues. CDR3 nucleotides: TGTGCCAGCAGCCCGGGAGCTCATAATGAAGCTTTCTTT. Its protein is CASSPGAHNEAFF.

The chain joins TRBV2 to TRBJ1-1; 9 bases are shared with TRBD1. CDR1 SNHLY and CDR2 FYNNEI come from the germline V gene. Trimming took 6 bases from V and 4 from J; bases not matched to a gene: 3. The CDR3 sequence is 13 residues long. Here the CDR3 DNA reads TGTGCCAGCAGCTCACAGGGGGCCACTGAAGCTTTCTTT. This gives the protein CASSSQGATEAFF.

V and J are TRBV28 and TRBJ1-5; TRBD1 aligns across 9 bases. The trim removed 5 bases at V and 6 bases at J, leaving 8 bases unmatched. From germline, CDR1 is MDHEN and CDR2 SYDVKM. The CDR3 sequence is 15 residues long. CDR3 amino acids: CASSPHRGQGQPQHF. CDR3 coding DNA: TGTGCCAGCAGTCCCCACAGGGGGCAAGGTCAGCCCCAGCATTTT.

The chain joins TRBV5-1 to TRBJ1-1, with D possibly TRBD1 on 6 matching bases. The CDR3 is 15 residues long. Trimming cost V 0 bases and J 8 bases, with 17 bases left between them. Germline CDR1 is SGHRS and CDR2 is YFSETQ. The CDR3 bases are TGCGCCAGCAGCTTGGAAACAGGGTCCCAGGGGGAAGCTTTCTTT. This codes for CASSLETGSQGEAFF. Based on the CDR3 plus reference TRBV5-1 and TRBJ1-1, the full variable domain is KAGVTQTPRYLIKTRGQQVTLSCSPISGHRSVSWYQQTPGQGLQFLFEYFSETQRNKGNFPGRFSGRQFSNSRSEMNVSTLELGDSALYLCASSLETGSQGEAFFGQGTRLTVV.

The V and J genes are TRBV19 and TRBJ1-5; the match to TRBD1 covers 7 bases. Germline V gives CDR1 LNHDA, CDR2 SQIVND (reference sequence). CDR3 length: 18 amino acids. The V and J ends lost 3 bases and 6 bases, in that order; junction bases with no gene match: 17. This CDR3 is CASSMDRRVSGTGQPQHF. The DNA for the CDR3 is TGTGCCAGTAGTATGGACAGGAGGGTATCGGGTACTGGTCAGCCCCAGCATTTT.

The CDR3 coding sequence is TGTGCCAGCGATAGTGGTAGGAACACTGAAGCTTTCTTT. Translation gives CASDSGRNTEAFF. This chain uses TRBV28 with TRBJ1-1; no firm D call. Germline V CDR1 and CDR2: MDHEN, SYDVKM. The V end lost 8 bases, the J end lost 1 base, and 11 bases lay between the germline ends. CDR3 length equals 13 residues.

CDR3 nucleotide sequence: TGTGCCAGCAGTGAGGCGACAGGGAGCTCCTACGAGCAGTACTTC. Its translation is CASSEATGSSYEQYF. The V call is TRBV6-1, the J call TRBJ2-7; TRBD1 aligns across 7 bases. V was pared by 3 bases and J by 0 bases, with 5 bases of the junction left unmatched. Per germline, CDR1 MNHNS and CDR2 SASEGT. The CDR3 length is 15 residues.

This rearrangement joins TRBV5-1 to TRBJ2-3; 9 bases are shared with TRBD2. CDR3 length equals 16 residues. V was clipped by 4 bases and J by 1 base; unmatched bases: 7. CDR1 and CDR2 from the germline V gene are SGHRS and YFSETQ. CDR3 protein: CASSPASGKGTDTQYF. For the CDR3, the DNA is TGCGCCAGCAGCCCCGCTAGCGGGAAAGGCACAGATACGCAGTATTTT.

The rearrangement joins TRBV14 to TRBJ2-7, with 9 nucleotides matching TRBD1. The CDR3 is 13 residues long. The V and J ends lost 6 bases and 4 bases, in that order; junction bases with no gene match: 4. Germline V lookup: CDR1 SGHDN, CDR2 FVKESK. The CDR3 loop is CASRDGTGYEQYF. CDR3 bases: TGTGCCAGCAGGGACGGGACAGGGTACGAGCAGTACTTC.

The chain couples TRBV6-5 to TRBJ2-1; maybe TRBD2 (7 bases). The CDR3 has 16 amino acids. From germline, CDR1 is MNHEY and CDR2 SVGAGI. Trimming took off 1 base at V and 7 bases at J, with 17 bases between the two ends. The CDR3 sequence is CASSYLPGGGGNEQFF. Here the CDR3 DNA reads TGTGCCAGCAGTTACTTGCCGGGAGGAGGGGGAAATGAGCAGTTCTTC.

The gene calls are TRBV7-9 and TRBJ1-5, with no clear D. Between the trimmed V and J ends, which lost 2 bases and 5 bases, there was a span of 7 bases. CDR1 is SEHNR, CDR2 FQNEAQ, per germline (reference sequence). CDR3 length equals 13 residues. CDR3 residues: CASSLQGDQPQHF. The CDR3 nucleotides are TGTGCCAGCAGCTTACAAGGAGATCAGCCCCAGCATTTT.

J is TRBJ1-2 and V is TRBV4-3, with D maybe TRBD1 (5 bases). The CDR3 runs 15 residues. Between the trimmed V and J ends, which lost 0 bases and 3 bases, there was a span of 11 bases. In germline, CDR1 is LGHNA, CDR2 YSLEER. In DNA form, the CDR3 reads TGCGCCAGCAGCCAAGAGTGGCAGGGTTACTATGGCTACACCTTC. Its protein product is CASSQEWQGYYGYTF.

V and J are TRBV9 and TRBJ2-1; 7 positions agree with TRBD2. V lost 3 bases and J lost 8; bases outside the gene matches: 5. Germline assignment: CDR1 SGDLS and CDR2 YYNGEE. This CDR3 spans 13 amino acids. CDR3 nucleotide sequence: TGTGCCAGCAGCGGATGGGGGGGGTATGAGCAGTTCTTC. Encoded protein: CASSGWGGYEQFF. Supplemented by reference TRBV9 and TRBJ2-1, the full variable domain reads DSGVTQTPKHLITATGQRVTLRCSPRSGDLSVYWYQQSLDQGLQFLIQYYNGEERAKGNILERFSAQQFPDLHSELNLSSLELGDSALYFCASSGWGGYEQFFGPGTRLTVL.

The J gene is TRBJ2-2, the V gene TRBV2; 8 nucleotides align to TRBD2. The CDR3 spans 15 residues. Trimming cost V 6 bases and J 3 bases; bases outside gene matches: 6. Germline CDR1 is SNHLY and CDR2 is FYNNEI. CDR3 sequence (DNA): TGTGCCAGCAGCGCCACGGGGGGGTACACCGGGGAGCTGTTTTTT. Its translation: CASSATGGYTGELFF.

This CDR3 is CASIPASGEQFF. Written as DNA, the CDR3 is TGTGCCAGCATCCCTGCATCCGGTGAGCAGTTCTTC. The genes are TRBV7-9 and TRBJ2-1; no clear D. The CDR3 has 12 amino acids. Germline-derived CDR1 and CDR2 are SEHNR and FQNEAQ (reference sequence). With 7 bases removed from V and 9 bases from J, the gap between germline ends came to 13 bases. Full variable domain (rest looked up from reference TRBV7-9 and TRBJ2-1): DTGVSQNPRHKITKRGQNVTFRCDPISEHNRLYWYRQTLGQGPEFLTYFQNEAQLEKSRLLSDRFSAERPKGSFSTLEIQRTEQGDSAMYLCASIPASGEQFFGPGTRLTVL.